The T cell receptor beta chain described here comes from a study of T-cell reconstitution after alpha-beta-depleted transplantation in children. This clonotype was observed a few times. No antigen is known for it. The germline CDR1 and CDR2 sequences are SGHTA and FQGNSA. Trimming pared 5 bases from V and 6 bases from J, leaving 16 bases between. The CDR3 has 15 amino acids. Study-level points and caveats: Newly produced T cells mostly accounted for T-cell counts and diversity one year post-transplant.

It was with unique molecular identifiers that the TCRbeta library was prepared. TCRdb passed the PCR reads through MiXCR, listing each CDR3 protein once. This sample has hundreds of thousands of distinct CDR3 sequences, with approximately 12% found just once. V is TRBV7-2 and J is TRBJ2-2; TRBD2 is a possible D gene (5 bases). The source was PBMCs, mostly from graft donor cells, collected 360 days after TCRalphabeta/CD19-depleted stem cell transplant. The source is a male patient younger than 18 who had a stem cell transplant for acute myeloid leukemia, so the T cells may come from the graft donor. The CDR3, as DNA: TGTGCCAGCAGCCATCGACAAGTTAGCGCCGGGGAGCTGTTTTTT. This codes for CASSHRQVSAGELFF.